A selection of T cell receptor beta chains follows, all from one sample in a study of CD8 T cells in ankylosing spondylitis. TCRdb re-called the 5' RACE reads through MiXCR, storing one row per CDR3 protein. The data show 300,000 to 400,000 distinct CDR3 sequences, with around a tenth seen just once and roughly 9.2% held by the top ten. The sequenced sample was blood, either unsorted or a sorted T cell fraction (not recorded which). These receptors were collected from a female donor with ankylosing spondylitis or in good health (not recorded which). Each CDR3 is given with its conserved first and last residue. Fields, in order: clone size, V gene, J gene, D gene, CDR3 DNA, CDR3 protein. The D gene is left open where the match is weak. Expanded clones get a size class; other rows say once, few or many, or leave the size out.

abundance: many
v_gene: TRBV27
j_gene: TRBJ2-1
d_gene: -
CDR3nt: TGTGCCAGCGGGTCGGGAGTGGCGATCAATGAGCAGTTCTTC
CDR3aa: CASGSGVAINEQFF

abundance: many
v_gene: TRBV29-1
j_gene: TRBJ2-3
d_gene: TRBD2
CDR3nt: TGCAGCGTTGAAGGACTAGCGGATTTACCCTCTAGCACAGATACGCAGTATTTT
CDR3aa: CSVEGLADLPSSTDTQYF

abundance: few
v_gene: TRBV5-1
j_gene: TRBJ2-7
d_gene: -
CDR3nt: TGCGCCAGCAGCTTATCCCAGAACGAGCAGTACTTC
CDR3aa: CASSLSQNEQYF

abundance: many
v_gene: TRBV5-1
j_gene: TRBJ2-2
d_gene: -
CDR3nt: TGCGCCAGCAGCTTGCAACAGCCGGGAGCCGGGGAGCTGTTTTTT
CDR3aa: CASSLQQPGAGELFF

abundance: many
v_gene: TRBV12-3/TRBV12-4
j_gene: TRBJ1-4
d_gene: -
CDR3nt: TGTGCCAGCAAACAGACCTCGGGCTCAGTGGAAAAACTGTTTTTT
CDR3aa: CASKQTSGSVEKLFF

abundance: many
v_gene: TRBV7-2
j_gene: TRBJ2-2
d_gene: TRBD1
CDR3nt: TGTGCCAGCAGGAGTTGGACAGGGGGTAATACCGGGGAGCTGTTTTTT
CDR3aa: CASRSWTGGNTGELFF

abundance: many
v_gene: TRBV6-5
j_gene: TRBJ2-3
d_gene: TRBD2
CDR3nt: TGTGCCAGCAGTTACACCGCGCGGGGGGGCACAGATACGCAGTATTTT
CDR3aa: CASSYTARGGTDTQYF

abundance: -
v_gene: TRBV6-2/TRBV6-3
j_gene: TRBJ2-4
d_gene: -
CDR3nt: TGTGCCAGCAGTAGCGGAGGTTCCTTAGCCAAAAACATTCAGTACTTC
CDR3aa: CASSSGGSLAKNIQYF

abundance: -
v_gene: TRBV2
j_gene: TRBJ2-1
d_gene: TRBD1
CDR3nt: TGTGCCAGCAGTGACTTGGACCTCTCAGGGGGCTCCTACAATGAGCAGTTCTTC
CDR3aa: CASSDLDLSGGSYNEQFF

abundance: few
v_gene: TRBV18
j_gene: TRBJ2-7
d_gene: -
CDR3nt: TGTGCCAGCTCACCAACGGGGTTTCGGTACGAGCAGTACTTC
CDR3aa: CASSPTGFRYEQYF

abundance: many
v_gene: TRBV5-1
j_gene: TRBJ2-1
d_gene: TRBD2
CDR3nt: TGCGCCAGCAGCTGGATTAGCGGGGTCGCATACAATGAGCAGTTCTTC
CDR3aa: CASSWISGVAYNEQFF

abundance: many
v_gene: TRBV7-2
j_gene: TRBJ2-3
d_gene: TRBD2
CDR3nt: TGTGCCAGCAGCTTAGTCGGGGGGGCTCTCACTGGTACGCAGTATTTT
CDR3aa: CASSLVGGALTGTQYF

abundance: -
v_gene: TRBV18
j_gene: TRBJ2-1
d_gene: -
CDR3nt: TGTGCCAGCTCCCGTGCCGGGGACCGGTTCTTC
CDR3aa: CASSRAGDRFF

abundance: few
v_gene: TRBV12-3/TRBV12-4
j_gene: TRBJ1-5
d_gene: TRBD1
CDR3nt: TGTGCCAGCAGGGACAGGGTCAGTCAGCCCCAGCATTTT
CDR3aa: CASRDRVSQPQHF

abundance: many
v_gene: TRBV10-3
j_gene: TRBJ2-7
d_gene: -
CDR3nt: TGTGCCATCAGTGAGTCGGAGGGTCGGCACGAGCAGTACTTC
CDR3aa: CAISESEGRHEQYF

abundance: few
v_gene: TRBV5-1
j_gene: TRBJ2-7
d_gene: TRBD1
CDR3nt: TGCGCCAGCAGCTTGTACGGGACAGCTATCTACGAGCAGTACTTC
CDR3aa: CASSLYGTAIYEQYF

abundance: many
v_gene: TRBV18
j_gene: TRBJ1-5
d_gene: TRBD1
CDR3nt: TGTGCCAGCAGCCCAGACAGGGGTCGTCAGCCCCAGCATTTT
CDR3aa: CASSPDRGRQPQHF

abundance: -
v_gene: TRBV7-8
j_gene: TRBJ2-3
d_gene: TRBD2
CDR3nt: TGTGCCAGCAGCACCGGGACTAGCGGGAGGGCCGAGGATACGCAGTATTTT
CDR3aa: CASSTGTSGRAEDTQYF

abundance: -
v_gene: TRBV7-2
j_gene: TRBJ1-5
d_gene: -
CDR3nt: TGTGCCAGCAGCTTAGATTTCACAGCTAATCAGCCCCAGCATTTT
CDR3aa: CASSLDFTANQPQHF

abundance: few
v_gene: TRBV20-1
j_gene: TRBJ2-3
d_gene: -
CDR3nt: TGCAGTGCTACCGTCGATACGCAGTATTTT
CDR3aa: CSATVDTQYF

abundance: -
v_gene: TRBV3-1
j_gene: TRBJ2-1
d_gene: -
CDR3nt: TGTGCCAGCGCCCCCGCCCGGCCCTCCTACAATGAGCAGTTCTTC
CDR3aa: CASAPARPSYNEQFF

abundance: many
v_gene: TRBV6-6
j_gene: TRBJ2-5
d_gene: -
CDR3nt: TGTGCCAGCAGTGCCACTCAAGAGACCCAGTACTTC
CDR3aa: CASSATQETQYF

abundance: many
v_gene: TRBV6-2/TRBV6-3
j_gene: TRBJ2-7
d_gene: TRBD1
CDR3nt: TGTGCCAGCAGTCCCCGGGACAGTTACTACGAGCAGTACTTC
CDR3aa: CASSPRDSYYEQYF

abundance: few
v_gene: TRBV19
j_gene: TRBJ1-1
d_gene: TRBD1
CDR3nt: TGTGCCAGTAGGCTGACAGGGCCGGGAAAAGAAGCTTTCTTT
CDR3aa: CASRLTGPGKEAFF

abundance: many
v_gene: TRBV6-1
j_gene: TRBJ1-3
d_gene: -
CDR3nt: TGTGCCAGCACAGAACAGGGCCGACGGGCTGGAAACACCATATATTTT
CDR3aa: CASTEQGRRAGNTIYF

abundance: many
v_gene: TRBV28
j_gene: TRBJ2-1
d_gene: TRBD1
CDR3nt: TGTGCCAGCGATACAGGGGGGAATGAGCAGTTCTTC
CDR3aa: CASDTGGNEQFF

abundance: many
v_gene: TRBV15
j_gene: TRBJ2-1
d_gene: TRBD2
CDR3nt: TGTGCCACCAGCAGAGAACTAGCGGGCTACAATGAGCAGTTCTTC
CDR3aa: CATSRELAGYNEQFF

abundance: many
v_gene: TRBV20-1
j_gene: TRBJ2-1
d_gene: -
CDR3nt: TGCAGTGCCTCCTACAATGAGCAGTTCTTC
CDR3aa: CSASYNEQFF

abundance: -
v_gene: TRBV7-2
j_gene: TRBJ1-4
d_gene: -
CDR3nt: TGTGCCAGCAGCATAAGAATGAATGAAAAACTGTTTTTT
CDR3aa: CASSIRMNEKLFF

abundance: many
v_gene: TRBV6-1
j_gene: TRBJ1-4
d_gene: -
CDR3nt: TGTGCCAGCAGTGTCCGGACCCCGGGTGAAAAACTGTTTTTT
CDR3aa: CASSVRTPGEKLFF

abundance: -
v_gene: TRBV2
j_gene: TRBJ1-6
d_gene: TRBD1
CDR3nt: TGTGCCAGCGGGGGACAGGGTGGTAATTCACCCCTCCACTTT
CDR3aa: CASGGQGGNSPLHF

abundance: many
v_gene: TRBV20-1
j_gene: TRBJ2-3
d_gene: TRBD2
CDR3nt: TGCAGTGCTAGAGTTCCGGGGAGCGGGGGGGCCGGTACGCAGTATTTT
CDR3aa: CSARVPGSGGAGTQYF

abundance: few
v_gene: TRBV27
j_gene: TRBJ2-2
d_gene: -
CDR3nt: TGTGCCAGCAGTTTAAGGGGTAACTACCTTAACACCGGGGAGCTGTTTTTT
CDR3aa: CASSLRGNYLNTGELFF

abundance: many
v_gene: TRBV5-5
j_gene: TRBJ1-1
d_gene: -
CDR3nt: TGTGCCAGCAGCCGGGGGGAGGGGGGAGCTGAAGCTTTCTTT
CDR3aa: CASSRGEGGAEAFF

abundance: many
v_gene: TRBV15
j_gene: TRBJ2-1
d_gene: TRBD1
CDR3nt: TGTGCCACCAGCCCCGGGACAGGGCACTACAATGAGCAGTTCTTC
CDR3aa: CATSPGTGHYNEQFF

abundance: many
v_gene: TRBV5-4
j_gene: TRBJ1-6
d_gene: TRBD1
CDR3nt: TGTGCCAGCAGCTCGGGACAGTCATGGAATTCACCCCTCCACTTT
CDR3aa: CASSSGQSWNSPLHF

abundance: many
v_gene: TRBV20-1
j_gene: TRBJ2-1
d_gene: TRBD2
CDR3nt: TGCAGTGCTAGAAATAGAGCGGGGGGGCCTGCGGTTGAGCAGTTCTTC
CDR3aa: CSARNRAGGPAVEQFF